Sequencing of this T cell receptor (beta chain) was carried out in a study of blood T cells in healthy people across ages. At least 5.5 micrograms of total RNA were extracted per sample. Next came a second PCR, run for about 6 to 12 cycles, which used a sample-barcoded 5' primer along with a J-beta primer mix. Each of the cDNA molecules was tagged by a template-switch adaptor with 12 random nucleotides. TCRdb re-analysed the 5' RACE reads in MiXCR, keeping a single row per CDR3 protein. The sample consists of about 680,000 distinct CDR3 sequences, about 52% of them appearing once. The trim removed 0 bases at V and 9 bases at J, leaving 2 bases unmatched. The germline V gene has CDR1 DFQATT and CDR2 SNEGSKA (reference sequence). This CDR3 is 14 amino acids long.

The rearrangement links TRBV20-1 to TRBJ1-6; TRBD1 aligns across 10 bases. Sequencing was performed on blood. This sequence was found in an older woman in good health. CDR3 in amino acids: CSAREGTGASPLHF. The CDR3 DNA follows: TGCAGTGCTAGAGAGGGGACAGGGGCTTCACCCCTCCACTTT.